This T cell receptor beta chain was profiled in a study of blood T cell repertoires in COVID-19. Turning to the study itself: The analysed material was cDNA or gDNA that came from T cells, B-cell-depleted T cells, or PBMCs.

Germline CDR1 and CDR2: MNHNY and SVGAGI (reference sequence). J gave up 8 bases and V 4 bases, and 11 bases lay outside the gene matches. The CDR3 contains 15 residues. Libraries were prepared by immunoSEQ multiplex PCR; TCRdb keeps only in-frame clonotypes and omits some of them. The sample lists fewer than 250,000 clones, about 85% occurring once. The chain couples TRBV6-6 to TRBJ1-1, with 9 positions matching TRBD1. The TCR was taken from a man between 35 and 55 years old with acute or convalescent COVID-19. Sample: peripheral blood. CDR3 sequence reads: CASSSQDRGMPEAFF. The CDR3 DNA reads TGTGCCAGCAGTTCCCAAGACAGGGGGATGCCCGAAGCTTTCTTT.